These 7 T cell receptor beta chains were sequenced from one sample in a study of cytomegalovirus exposure and HLA in healthy donors. Data came from immunoSEQ multiplex PCR; TCRdb stores just in-frame clones and leaves some out. The data contain about 200,000 clones, about 81% of them singletons. Input material: PBMCs. The receptors come from a woman in her twenties or thirties in good health and CMV-seronegative.

The chain joins TRBV6-5 to TRBJ1-6, with no clear D. The CDR3 covers 13 residues. V lost 4 bases to trimming and J lost 7 bases, with 8 bases between them. CDR1 and CDR2 from the germline V gene are MNHEY and SVGAGI. The CDR3 nucleotides are TGTGCCAGCAGTTCCCGTCTCAATTCACCCCTCCACTTT. Protein: CASSSRLNSPLHF.

The rearrangement uses TRBV5-6 and TRBJ2-5, with a tentative D call TRBD1 (6 bases). Trimming removed 2 bases from V and 5 bases from J, with 10 bases in between. CDR3 size: 13 residues. The germline CDR1 and CDR2 sequences are SGHDT and YYEEEE. The CDR3 DNA reads as TGTGCCAGCAGCTTCGGGACAAGGGAGACCCAGTACTTC. Its protein is CASSFGTRETQYF.

The V gene is TRBV6-4, the J gene TRBJ1-6, with D maybe TRBD1 (6 bases). The CDR3 length is 14 residues. Germline assignment: CDR1 MRHNA and CDR2 SNTAGT. V gave up 5 bases and J gave up 10 bases, with 15 bases separating them. CDR3 bases: TGTGCCAGCAGTCAGGGACAAGTGGCCTCACCCCTCCACTTT. Amino acid sequence: CASSQGQVASPLHF.

This rearrangement joins TRBV6-5 to TRBJ2-1, with D possibly being TRBD2 (6 bases). The length of the CDR3 is 14 residues. V was clipped by 2 bases and J by 7 bases, with 12 bases between them. Per germline, CDR1 MNHEY and CDR2 SVGAGI. CDR3 protein: CASSYGGLGNEQFF. The CDR3 DNA is TGTGCCAGCAGTTACGGGGGACTGGGAAATGAGCAGTTCTTC.

A few counts support this clone. The chain joins TRBV28 to TRBJ2-1, with D maybe TRBD1 (6 bases). V lost 7 bases to trimming and J lost 9 bases, with 10 bases between them. The CDR3 spans 11 residues. CDR1 is MDHEN and CDR2 is SYDVKM in the germline V gene. CDR3 amino acids: CASNVGAEQFF. The CDR3 bases are TGTGCCAGCAACGTGGGGGCTGAGCAGTTCTTC.

This clone was detected a few times. The chain uses TRBV19 and TRBJ2-5; D not resolved. The CDR3 sequence is 15 residues long. Between the trimmed V and J ends, which lost 3 bases and 4 bases, there was a span of 15 bases. In germline, CDR1 is LNHDA, CDR2 SQIVND (reference sequence). Here the CDR3 reads CASSMSGALGETQYF. In nucleotides, the CDR3 is TGTGCCAGTAGTATGTCAGGCGCCCTGGGAGAGACCCAGTACTTC.

This chain joins TRBV18 and TRBJ1-5; D is uncertain. Trimming took off 10 bases at V and 4 bases at J, with 14 bases between the two ends. CDR1 and CDR2 (germline): KGHSH, LQKENI. The CDR3 has 13 amino acids. The CDR3 region has the DNA TGTGCCACCCAGGACTCCCGAAATCAGCCCCAGCATTTT. Translation gives CATQDSRNQPQHF. Drawing the rest from reference TRBV18 and TRBJ1-5, the complete variable domain is NAGVMQNPRHLVRRRGQEARLRCSPMKGHSHVYWYRQLPEEGLKFMVYLQKENIIDESGMPKERFSAEFPKEGPSILRIQQVVRGDSAAYFCATQDSRNQPQHFGDGTRLSIL.